These 13 T cell receptor beta chains originate from one sample sequenced in a study of CD8+CD57+ T cells in acquired aplastic anemia. Template material for TCR beta VDJ and CDR3 profiling consisted of genomic DNA. Via MiXCR, TCRdb re-called the reads, giving one row per CDR3 protein. The sample has over 40,000 distinct CDR3 sequences; around two thirds are singletons. The sample was sorted CD4+, CD8+, or CD8+CD57+ T cells (not recorded which) from PBMCs. The receptors were sampled from a human donor in good health, serving as a control.

J is TRBJ1-2 and V is TRBV10-3; D is possibly TRBD1 (6 bases). The CDR3 is 14 amino acids. The germline gives CDR1 ENHRY, CDR2 SYGVKD. The germline V and J ends were trimmed by 4 bases and 2 bases, with 11 bases remaining between them. The CDR3 nucleotides are TGTGCCATCAGTGCCGGACAGTTAAACTATGGCTACACCTTC. Residues: CAISAGQLNYGYTF.

The chain couples TRBV29-1 to TRBJ1-1; 11 bases align to TRBD1. From germline, CDR1 is SQVTM and CDR2 ANQGSEA. J gave up 6 bases and V 5 bases, and 8 bases lay outside the gene matches. CDR3 length: 14 amino acids. The CDR3 DNA follows: TGCAGCGTTCGGACAGGGGGCGCGGATTCTGAAGCTTTCTTT. This codes for CSVRTGGADSEAFF. Looking up the rest from reference TRBV29-1 and TRBJ1-1 gives the full variable domain: SAVISQKPSRDICQRGTSLTIQCQVDSQVTMMFWYRQQPGQSLTLIATANQGSEATYESGFVIDKFPISRPNLTFSTLTVSNMSPEDSSIYLCSVRTGGADSEAFFGQGTRLTVV.

The rearrangement uses TRBV11-2 and TRBJ1-1, with 7 bases lining up with TRBD1. The V gene end was trimmed by 2 bases and the J gene end by 10 bases; junction bases not matched to a gene: 1. The CDR3 runs to 11 residues. CDR1 and CDR2 from the germline V gene are SGHAT and FQNNGV. The CDR3 DNA is TGTGCCAGCAGCTTAAACAGGGGAGCTTTCTTT. It codes for CASSLNRGAFF. Complete variable domain (other parts from reference TRBV11-2 and TRBJ1-1): EAGVAQSPRYKIIEKRQSVAFWCNPISGHATLYWYQQILGQGPKLLIQFQNNGVVDDSQLPKDRFSAERLKGVDSTLKIQPAKLEDSAVYLCASSLNRGAFFGQGTRLTVV.

This chain links TRBV5-1 with TRBJ1-6, with a tentative D call TRBD1 (6 bases). The germline CDR1 and CDR2 sequences are SGHRS and YFSETQ. The V gene lost 0 bases and the J gene lost 6 bases, with 10 bases spanning the gap. This CDR3 contains 15 residues. CDR3: CASSLGTEPNSPLHF. CDR3 bases: TGCGCCAGCAGCTTGGGGACAGAGCCTAATTCACCCCTCCACTTT.

This chain connects TRBV2 to TRBJ2-7, with 10 bases aligning to TRBD1. V dropped 7 bases and J dropped 1; count of bases not matched to a gene: 7. The germline CDR1 and CDR2 sequences are SNHLY and FYNNEI. The CDR3 is 15 residues long. CDR3 in amino acids: CASIKGDRGSYEQYF. The CDR3 bases are TGTGCCAGCATTAAAGGGGACAGGGGTTCCTACGAGCAGTACTTC.

The chain recombines TRBV25-1 with TRBJ2-7, with TRBD1 as a possible D gene (6 bases). Per the germline V gene, CDR1 is MGHDK and CDR2 is SYGVNS. V gave up 5 bases and J gave up 3 bases, with 11 bases separating them. There are 13 residues in the CDR3. The DNA of the CDR3 is TGTGCCAGCAGTTGGCTAGGGGGCTACGAGCAGTACTTC. Its translation is CASSWLGGYEQYF.

The chain carries TRBV29-1 and TRBJ2-7; 8 bases line up with TRBD1. Germline values: CDR1 SQVTM, CDR2 ANQGSEA. The CDR3 runs to 16 residues. Losses at the gene ends were 0 bases for V and 2 bases for J; bases not matched to a gene: 9. The CDR3 sequence: CSVEDLDRGETYEQYF. In DNA form, the CDR3 reads TGCAGCGTTGAAGATCTCGACAGGGGCGAAACCTACGAGCAGTACTTC.

The chain couples TRBV19 to TRBJ2-3, with D hard to call. The V gene lost 2 bases and the J gene lost 4 bases, with 7 bases spanning the gap. The CDR3 runs to 13 residues. Germline CDR1 LNHDA, CDR2 SQIVND (reference sequence). The CDR3 nucleotides are TGTGCCAGTAGTATACAATTGGCAGATACGCAGTATTTT. This codes for CASSIQLADTQYF.

This clonotype was recorded many times. This rearrangement joins TRBV7-8 to TRBJ1-2; TRBD1 is a possible D gene (5 bases). From germline, CDR1 is SGHVS and CDR2 FQNEAQ. CDR3 size: 17 residues. V was clipped by 0 bases and J by 3 bases, with 17 bases between them. In nucleotides, the CDR3 is TGTGCCAGCAGCTTAGCCTCAAGCCCAGGGTGGGACTATGGCTACACCTTC. Translation: CASSLASSPGWDYGYTF.

Only a few counts were recorded for this clonotype. The rearrangement joins TRBV15 to TRBJ2-1; 9 bases align to TRBD1. Losses at the gene ends were 0 bases for V and 6 bases for J; bases not matched to a gene: 9. This CDR3 comprises 17 residues. CDR1 LNHNV and CDR2 YYDKDF come from the germline V gene (reference sequence). Written as DNA, the CDR3 is TGTGCCACCAGCAGAGAGTGGACAGGGGTAACGGGCAATGAGCAGTTCTTC. It yields the protein CATSREWTGVTGNEQFF.

The V call is TRBV2, the J call TRBJ2-7, with TRBD2 matching over 8 bases. The CDR3 is 13 amino acids. The V gene end was trimmed by 7 bases and the J gene end by 5 bases; junction bases not matched to a gene: 7. Germline V gene sequence: CDR1 SNHLY, CDR2 FYNNEI. CDR3 nucleotides: TGTGCCAGCACCCGGGGGGGAACCCACGAGCAGTACTTC. Protein product: CASTRGGTHEQYF.

This clonotype came up a few times. This chain joins TRBV10-3 and TRBJ1-5, with D perhaps TRBD1 (6 bases). From germline, CDR1 is ENHRY and CDR2 SYGVKD. The CDR3 sequence is 15 residues long. V lost 6 bases and J 0 bases, leaving 12 bases between the germline ends. The DNA for the CDR3 is TGTGCCATCAGCAACCACAGGGATAGCAATCAGCCCCAGCATTTT. Its translation: CAISNHRDSNQPQHF.

The chain uses TRBV10-3 and TRBJ1-6; D may be TRBD1 (5 bases). CDR1 ENHRY and CDR2 SYGVKD come from the germline V gene. Trimming shortened V by 10 bases and J by 5 bases, and 15 bases separated the two germline ends. CDR3 length: 14 residues. In DNA form, the CDR3 reads TGTGCCAGCGGGGGAATGACAGATAATTCACCCCTCCACTTT. Its translation: CASGGMTDNSPLHF.